This record concerns one T cell receptor beta chain sequence. The V gene's germline CDR1 is SNHLY and CDR2 FYNNEI. The CDR3 extends over 13 amino acids. The V gene lost 10 bases and the J gene lost 3 bases, with 12 bases spanning the gap. The data were taken from a study of OX40 agonist ivuxolimab in advanced cancers. The repertoire was sequenced with immunoSEQ multiplex PCR; TCRdb's copy has only in-frame clones and lacks some. The top ten hold approximately 0.3% of the sample, which has about 85,000 clones, around 86% seen once. Sequenced material: CD4+ or CD8+ T cells sorted from blood, taken in a trial of the OX40 agonist ivuxolimab. The receptor's source is an adult with an advanced solid tumor such as melanoma, head and neck, liver or kidney cancer. This chain links TRBV2 with TRBJ1-4, with D unclear. CDR3 protein: CAIGWQPNEKLFF. CDR3 DNA sequence: TGTGCCATCGGGTGGCAGCCTAATGAAAAACTGTTTTTT.